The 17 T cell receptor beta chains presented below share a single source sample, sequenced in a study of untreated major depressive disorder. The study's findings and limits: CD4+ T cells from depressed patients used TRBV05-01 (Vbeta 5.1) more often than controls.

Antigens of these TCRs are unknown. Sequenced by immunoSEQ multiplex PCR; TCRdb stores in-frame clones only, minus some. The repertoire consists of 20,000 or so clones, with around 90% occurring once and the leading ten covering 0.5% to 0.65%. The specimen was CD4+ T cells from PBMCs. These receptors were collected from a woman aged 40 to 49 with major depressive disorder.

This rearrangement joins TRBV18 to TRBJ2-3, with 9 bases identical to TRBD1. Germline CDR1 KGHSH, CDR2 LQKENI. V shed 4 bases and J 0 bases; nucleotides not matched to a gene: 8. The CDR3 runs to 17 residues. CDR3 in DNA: TGTGCCAGCTCACGCTCGGGACAGGGAACTAGCACAGATACGCAGTATTTT. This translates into CASSRSGQGTSTDTQYF.

CDR3 sequence (DNA): TGTGCCAGCAGCCCCTTCGCGGGGGGGTCGAACACCGGGGAGCTGTTTTTT. Translating it yields CASSPFAGGSNTGELFF. This chain uses TRBV11-3 with TRBJ2-2; TRBD2 matches 9 bases. CDR1 and CDR2 from the germline V gene are SGHNT and YENEEA. The CDR3 spans 17 residues. The trim removed 5 bases at V and 0 bases at J, leaving 7 bases unmatched.

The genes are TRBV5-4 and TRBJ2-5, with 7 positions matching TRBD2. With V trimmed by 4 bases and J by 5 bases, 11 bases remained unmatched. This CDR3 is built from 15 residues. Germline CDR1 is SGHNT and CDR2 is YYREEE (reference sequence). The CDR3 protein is CASSNMGGFKETQYF. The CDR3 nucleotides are TGTGCCAGCAGCAACATGGGGGGGTTTAAGGAGACCCAGTACTTC.

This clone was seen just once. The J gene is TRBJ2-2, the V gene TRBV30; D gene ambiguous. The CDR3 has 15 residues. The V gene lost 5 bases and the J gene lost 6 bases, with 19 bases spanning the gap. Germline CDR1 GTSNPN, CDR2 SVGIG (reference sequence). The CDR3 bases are TGTGCCTGGTTGTCCGGCCGACTTTCGGCCGGGGAGCTGTTTTTT. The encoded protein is CAWLSGRLSAGELFF. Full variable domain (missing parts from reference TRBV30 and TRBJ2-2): SQTIHQWPATLVQPVGSPLSLECTVEGTSNPNLYWYRQAAGRGLQLLFYSVGIGQISSEVPQNLSASRPQDRQFILSSKKLLLSDSGFYLCAWLSGRLSAGELFFGEGSRLTVL.

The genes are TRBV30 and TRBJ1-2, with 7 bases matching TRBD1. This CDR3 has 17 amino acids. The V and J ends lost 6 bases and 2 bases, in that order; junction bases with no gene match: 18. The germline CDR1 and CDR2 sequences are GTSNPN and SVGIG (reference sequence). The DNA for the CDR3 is TGTGCCTGTGCCGCGACAGGGTTCCTTTCAACGAACTATGGCTACACCTTC. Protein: CACAATGFLSTNYGYTF.

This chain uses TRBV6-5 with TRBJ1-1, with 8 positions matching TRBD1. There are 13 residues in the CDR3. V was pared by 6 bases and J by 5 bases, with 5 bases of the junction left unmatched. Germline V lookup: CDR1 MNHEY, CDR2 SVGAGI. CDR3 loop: CASRLQGGTEAFF. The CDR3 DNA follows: TGTGCCAGCAGACTACAGGGGGGGACTGAAGCTTTCTTT.

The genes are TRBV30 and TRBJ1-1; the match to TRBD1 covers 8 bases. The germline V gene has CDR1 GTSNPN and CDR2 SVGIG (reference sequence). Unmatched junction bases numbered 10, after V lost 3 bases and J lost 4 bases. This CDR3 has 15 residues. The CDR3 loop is CAWSPDRGWVTEAFF. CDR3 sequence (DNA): TGTGCCTGGAGCCCAGACAGGGGATGGGTCACTGAAGCTTTCTTT.

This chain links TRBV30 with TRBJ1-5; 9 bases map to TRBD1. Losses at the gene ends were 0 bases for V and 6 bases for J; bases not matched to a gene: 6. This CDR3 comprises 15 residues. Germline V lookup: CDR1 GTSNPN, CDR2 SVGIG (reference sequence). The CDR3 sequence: CAWSVGTGMFQPQHF. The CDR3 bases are TGTGCCTGGAGTGTAGGGACAGGGATGTTTCAGCCCCAGCATTTT.

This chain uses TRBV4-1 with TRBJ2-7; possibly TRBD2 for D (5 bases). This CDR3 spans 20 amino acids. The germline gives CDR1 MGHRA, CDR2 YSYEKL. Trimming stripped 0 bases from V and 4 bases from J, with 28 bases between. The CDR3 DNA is TGCGCCAGCAGCCAAGATGTAAGGAGTTTATCGGGGTCGCGGGCGTACGAGCAGTACTTC. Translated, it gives CASSQDVRSLSGSRAYEQYF.

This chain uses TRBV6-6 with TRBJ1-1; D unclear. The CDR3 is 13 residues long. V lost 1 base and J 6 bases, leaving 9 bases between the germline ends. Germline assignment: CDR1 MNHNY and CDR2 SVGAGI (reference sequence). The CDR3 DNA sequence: TGTGCCAGCAGTTACTATACGGTTTCTGAAGCTTTCTTT. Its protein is CASSYYTVSEAFF.

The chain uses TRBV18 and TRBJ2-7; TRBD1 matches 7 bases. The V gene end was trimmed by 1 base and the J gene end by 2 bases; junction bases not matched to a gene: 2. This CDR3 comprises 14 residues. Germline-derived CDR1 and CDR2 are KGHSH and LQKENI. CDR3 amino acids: CASSPRQGAYEQYV. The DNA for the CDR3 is TGTGCCAGCTCACCACGACAGGGAGCCTACGAGCAGTACGTC.

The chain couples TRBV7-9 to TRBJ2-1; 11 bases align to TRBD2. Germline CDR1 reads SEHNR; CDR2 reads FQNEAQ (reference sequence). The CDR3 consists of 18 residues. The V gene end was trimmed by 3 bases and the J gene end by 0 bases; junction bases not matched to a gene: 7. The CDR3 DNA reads TGTGCCAGCAGCTTCCCCGTAACTAGCGGGGGCTCCTACAATGAGCAGTTCTTC. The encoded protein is CASSFPVTSGGSYNEQFF.

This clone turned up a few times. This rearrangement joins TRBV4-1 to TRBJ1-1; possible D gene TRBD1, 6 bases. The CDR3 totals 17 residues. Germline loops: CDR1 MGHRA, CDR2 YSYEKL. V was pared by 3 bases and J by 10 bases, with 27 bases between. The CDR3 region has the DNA TGCGCCAGCAGCCAGCCTTTAGTGGGACAAACCATATGGAGAGCTTTCTTT. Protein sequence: CASSQPLVGQTIWRAFF.

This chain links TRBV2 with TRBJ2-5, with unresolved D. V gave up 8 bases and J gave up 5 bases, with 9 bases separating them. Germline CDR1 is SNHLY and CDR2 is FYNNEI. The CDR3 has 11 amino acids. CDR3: CASRLFETQYF. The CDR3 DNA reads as TGTGCCAGCCGTCTATTCGAGACCCAGTACTTC.

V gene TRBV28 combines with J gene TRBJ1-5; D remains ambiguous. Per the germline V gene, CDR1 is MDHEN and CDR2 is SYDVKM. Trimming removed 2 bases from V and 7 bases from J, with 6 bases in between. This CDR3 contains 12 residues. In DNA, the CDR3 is TGTGCCAGCAGTTTAATCGGGCAGCCCCAGCATTTT. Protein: CASSLIGQPQHF.

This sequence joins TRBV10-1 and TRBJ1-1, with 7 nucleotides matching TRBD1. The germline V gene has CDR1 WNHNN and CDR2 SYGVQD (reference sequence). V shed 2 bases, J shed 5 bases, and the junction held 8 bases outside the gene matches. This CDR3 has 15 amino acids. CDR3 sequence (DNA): TGCGCCAGCAGTGAGGGCTACAACAGGGGTACTGAAGCTTTCTTT. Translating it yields CASSEGYNRGTEAFF.

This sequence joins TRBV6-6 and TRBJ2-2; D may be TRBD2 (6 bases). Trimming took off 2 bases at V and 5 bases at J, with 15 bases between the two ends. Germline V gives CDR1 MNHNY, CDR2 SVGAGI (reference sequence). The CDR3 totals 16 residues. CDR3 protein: CASSYHGLGGTGELFF. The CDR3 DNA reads TGTGCCAGCAGTTACCACGGACTTGGGGGGACCGGGGAGCTGTTTTTT.